These 20 T cell receptor beta chains came from one sample sequenced in a study of CD8+ T cells in alopecia areata. Cell sorting was performed on pooled cutaneous lymph node cells with CD4, CD8alpha, NKG2D, NKG2ACE and other markers. cDNA prepared by RNA extraction and subsequent reverse transcription served as the template for sequencing. Assay used: immunoSEQ multiplex PCR; TCRdb lists only in-frame clones, some missing. Recorded here are more than 250,000 clones, none singletons. The sample consisted of CD4+ T cells sorted from a lymph node. The receptors stem from a C3H/HeJ mouse with alopecia areata. Strain MHC haplotype: H2-k.

This clone was found a few times. Germline and genes: mouse. Coverage ceases 3 residues before the CDR3 finishes, and the germline J gene fills in the end. The chain recombines TRBV31 with TRBJ1-6; D is uncertain. TRBJ1-6 is assigned to the ORF class and has an uncertain function. The V and J ends lost 0 bases and 7 bases respectively, with 13 bases between them. The CDR3 has 15 amino acids. CDR1 and CDR2 from the germline V gene are GKSSPN and SITVG. CDR3 sequence reads: CAWSLEAWGNSPLYF. The CDR3 DNA, read in part, is TGTGCCTGGAGTCTAGAAGCCTGGGGAAATTCGCCC.

This clone has only a few counts. The germline and genes are mouse ones. Other DNA sequences in this specimen translate into the identical CDR3. CDR3: CASSERYAEQFF. The CDR3 DNA, read in part, is TGTGCCAGCAGTGAGAGGTATGCT. J is TRBJ2-1 and V is TRBV13-3; D uncertain. The CDR3 end falls 4 residues outside the read, so it is completed with the germline J gene. Germline CDR1 is NNHDY and CDR2 is SYVADS. This CDR3 has 12 amino acids. V lost 2 bases and J 4 bases, leaving 4 bases between the germline ends.

This clone was observed a handful of times. The germline and genes are mouse ones. The CDR3 extends 4 residues past the end of the read, so its final part is completed from the germline J gene. The V and J genes are TRBV13-1 and TRBJ2-5; TRBD2 agrees at 8 bases. This CDR3 comprises 16 residues. V shed 0 bases, J shed 2 bases, and the junction held 5 bases outside the gene matches. The germline gives CDR1 NSHNY, CDR2 SYGAGN. The CDR3 DNA, read in part, is TGTGCCAGCAGTGATGCACGGGGGGGGCTCCAAGAC. It codes for CASSDARGGLQD. In full, the CDR3 reads CASSDARGGLQDTQYF.

This clone was seen only a few times. Genes and germline are mouse. The missing CDR3 end, 4 residues past where the read stops, is filled in from the germline J gene. At the DNA level, this CDR3 is encoded by other sequences in the same sample as well. J is TRBJ1-1 and V is TRBV19; D is perhaps TRBD1 (5 bases). The germline V gene has CDR1 FNHDT and CDR2 SITEND (reference sequence). The CDR3 runs to 12 residues. The sequenced part of the CDR3 DNA is TGTGCCAGCAGTATGGGGGGAGGA. Residues: CASSMGGG. The whole CDR3 protein reads CASSMGGGEVFF. Based on the CDR3 plus reference TRBV19 and TRBJ1-1, the full variable domain is GGIITQTPKFLIGQEGQKLTLKCQQNFNHDTMYWYRQDSGKGLRLIYYSITENDLQKGDLSEGYDASREKKSSFSLTVTSAQKNEMAVFLCASSMGGGEVFFGKGTRLTVV.

This clone was observed a handful of times. Mouse gene names apply. The DNA ends 4 residues before the CDR3 does, and the rest of the CDR3 is filled in from the germline J gene. At the DNA level, this CDR3 is encoded by other sequences in the same sample as well. J is TRBJ1-2 and V is TRBV13-1, with a tentative D call TRBD1 (5 bases). CDR1 is NSHNY, CDR2 SYGAGN, per germline. The CDR3 has 12 amino acids. Trimming removed 4 bases at V and 3 bases at J, with 7 bases between. This CDR3 reads CASSQGDSDYTF. Incomplete CDR3 DNA: TGTGCCAGCAGTCAGGGCGACTCC.

Regarding this clone: Gene names are the mouse ones. The CDR3 goes on 4 residues after the read ends, and that part is filled in from the germline J gene. Additional DNA sequences in this sample encode the identical CDR3. The rearrangement uses TRBV13-3 and TRBJ2-3, with 9 positions matching TRBD2. Germline values: CDR1 NNHDY, CDR2 SYVADS. The junction had 4 bases not matched to a gene; V was cut back by 5 bases and J by 0 bases. The CDR3 consists of 15 residues. The sequenced part of the CDR3 DNA is TGTGCCAGCAGCCGCGACTGGGGGAGTGCAGAA. This sequence encodes CASSRDWGSAE. The CDR3 in its entirety is CASSRDWGSAETLYF.

A word on this clone: Genes and germline are mouse. The CDR3 is cut off 4 residues early in the read; its end comes from the germline J gene. The chain combines TRBV5 with TRBJ1-2; 8 nucleotides align to TRBD1. Germline V gives CDR1 LGHNA, CDR2 YNLKQL (reference sequence). This CDR3 has 16 residues. Unmatched junction bases numbered 7, after V lost 0 bases and J lost 4 bases. Incomplete CDR3 DNA: TGTGCCAGCAGCCAAGATGACCAGGGGGCTTCCTCC. Translating gives CASSQDDQGASS. The whole CDR3 protein is CASSQDDQGASSDYTF.

In its sample, this clone was seen a few times. The genes are named according to mouse. The read stops 4 residues short of the end of the CDR3; the missing end is completed from the germline J gene. The chain couples TRBV14 to TRBJ1-2, with D perhaps matching TRBD1 (6 bases). The CDR3 is 14 residues long. Per the germline V gene, CDR1 is SGHDT and CDR2 is FRDEAV. The covered CDR3 bases are TGTGCCAGCAGACCGACTGGGGGGGCGCTC. Translating it yields CASRPTGGAL. The whole CDR3 sequence is CASRPTGGALDYTF.

About this clone itself: Gene names denote mouse genes. CDR3 protein: CASSIDWGGAAAETLYF. The DNA read from the CDR3 is TGTGCCAGCAGTATAGACTGGGGGGGCGCGGCTGCAGAA. V and J are TRBV19 and TRBJ2-3, with TRBD2 identical over 11 bases. The CDR3 end falls 4 residues outside the read, so it is completed with the germline J gene. Germline V gene sequence: CDR1 FNHDT, CDR2 SITEND (reference sequence). The CDR3 is 17 residues long. J was trimmed by 2 bases and V by 0 bases; bases with no gene match: 5.

On this clone itself: The listed genes are named as in mouse. The CDR3 goes on 4 residues after the read ends, and that part is filled in from the germline J gene. At the DNA level, this CDR3 is encoded by other sequences in the same sample as well. This rearrangement joins TRBV13-2 to TRBJ1-2; possible D gene TRBD1, 6 bases. Germline assignment: CDR1 NNHNN and CDR2 SYGAGS (reference sequence). Trimming took 0 bases from V and 2 from J, leaving 11 bases between them. The CDR3 has 15 residues. CDR3 in amino acids: CASGDAGQGNSDYTF. CDR3 bases read: TGTGCCAGCGGTGATGCAGGGCAGGGGAACTCC.

In the case of this clone: Here the gene names and germline are mouse. The sequenced part of the CDR3 DNA is TGTGCCAGCAGCCAAGAGGGGGGGTACACCGGG. It encodes CASSQEGGYTG. The full CDR3 sequence reads CASSQEGGYTGQLYF. The chain carries TRBV5 and TRBJ2-2; 7 nucleotides match TRBD2. The sequenced fragment ends 4 residues before the CDR3 boundary, so the rest is inferred from the germline J gene. Germline CDR1 and CDR2: LGHNA and YNLKQL (reference sequence). The length of the CDR3 is 15 residues. V lost 0 bases, J lost 3 bases, and 1 base stayed unmatched.

Comments on this clone: All gene names here are mouse names. The missing CDR3 end, 4 residues past where the read stops, is filled in from the germline J gene. The chain has TRBV13-1 and TRBJ1-1, with D possibly TRBD1 on 6 matching bases. CDR3 length: 14 amino acids. The germline V and J ends were trimmed by 0 bases and 4 bases, with 10 bases remaining between them. CDR1 is NSHNY, CDR2 SYGAGN, per germline. The CDR3 here is CASSDAGDITEVFF. The CDR3 DNA, read in part, is TGTGCCAGCAGTGATGCCGGGGACATCACA.

As regards this clone: Gene names denote mouse genes. The CDR3 goes on 4 residues after the read ends, and that part is filled in from the germline J gene. The genes are TRBV19 and TRBJ2-7, with D maybe TRBD1 (6 bases). Germline assignment: CDR1 FNHDT and CDR2 SITEND (reference sequence). The CDR3 covers 13 residues. CDR3 in amino acids: CASSADRRYEQYF. The DNA read from the CDR3 is TGTGCCAGCAGTGCGGACAGAAGATAT.

A remark on this clone: Gene names and germline refer to mouse. The read ends 4 residues shy of where the CDR3 ends; the end is completed using the germline J gene. Within the sample, other DNA sequences also encode this same CDR3. V usage is TRBV31 and J usage is TRBJ2-3; 9 nucleotides line up with TRBD2. The CDR3 consists of 14 residues. V was clipped by 5 bases and J by 0 bases; unmatched bases: 3. CDR1 is GKSSPN and CDR2 is SITVG in the germline V gene. The CDR3 DNA, read in part, is TGTGCCTGGGGACTGGGGTCTAGTGCAGAA. Translated, it gives CAWGLGSSAE. The entire CDR3 protein is CAWGLGSSAETLYF.

To note about this clone: Mouse names are used for the genes. The read falls 4 residues short of the CDR3 end, and the missing part is taken from the germline J gene. Other DNA sequences in the sample encode the same CDR3. V usage is TRBV1 and J usage is TRBJ2-1, with 11 bases matching TRBD2. The CDR3 extends over 16 amino acids. The V gene's germline CDR1 is NSQYPW and CDR2 LRSPGD (reference sequence). The V segment lost 0 bases and the J segment 3 bases; nucleotides outside the gene matches: 1. CDR3 protein: CTCSADGTGGYAEQFF. The CDR3 bases that were read are TGCACCTGCAGTGCAGATGGGACTGGGGGCTATGCT.

In this sample, this clone turned up a few times. Germline and genes here are mouse. The read is 4 residues too short to cover the CDR3 end, so that end is filled in from the germline J gene. This rearrangement joins TRBV1 to TRBJ2-1; TRBD2 matches 11 bases. Trimming at V came to 0 bases and at J to 0 bases, leaving 4 bases not matched to a gene. Germline V gene sequence: CDR1 NSQYPW, CDR2 LRSPGD (reference sequence). This CDR3 region has 18 residues. Partial CDR3 DNA: TGCACCTGCAGTGCAGATCTCGACTGGGGGGGTAACTATGCT. Amino acid sequence: CTCSADLDWGGNYA. The full-length CDR3 reads as CTCSADLDWGGNYAEQFF. The whole variable domain, remainder taken from reference TRBV1 and TRBJ2-1, is VTLLEQNPRWRLVPRGQAVNLRCILKNSQYPWMSWYQQDLQKQLQWLFTLRSPGDKEVKSLPGADYLATRVTDTELRLQVANMSQGRTLYCTCSADLDWGGNYAEQFFGPGTRLTVL.

This clone was observed a few times. Genes here carry mouse names. The CDR3 end is not reached by the read, which stops 4 residues before it; the germline J gene fills it in. The chain has TRBV17 and TRBJ2-5, with D maybe TRBD1 (6 bases). V lost 5 bases, J lost 1 base, and 10 bases lay in between. Germline CDR1 MNHDT, CDR2 YYDKIL. The CDR3 is 14 residues long. The DNA read from the CDR3 is TGTGCTAGCAGTGTACAGGGAGACCAAGAC. As protein: CASSVQGDQD. The full CDR3 reads CASSVQGDQDTQYF.

Points on this clone: The genes and germline here are from mouse. The read finishes 4 residues shy of the CDR3 end, and the germline J gene is used to complete it. The V and J genes are TRBV3 and TRBJ2-4; 7 bases line up with TRBD1. Per the germline V gene, CDR1 is SNHLY and CDR2 is FYNGKV (reference sequence). There are 15 residues in the CDR3. This chain's CDR3 is CASSLEPTGRNTLYF. CDR3 DNA, as far as it was read: TGTGCCAGCAGCTTAGAGCCGACAGGGAGGAAC.

The sample holds many counts of this clone. Mouse gene names apply. The DNA ends 4 residues before the CDR3 does, and the rest of the CDR3 is filled in from the germline J gene. The same CDR3 is also encoded by other DNA sequences in this sample. This chain uses TRBV17 with TRBJ2-2, with a weak D call TRBD1 (6 bases). Looked up from germline, CDR1 is MNHDT and CDR2 is YYDKIL. The CDR3 sequence is 15 residues long. With 0 bases removed from V and 3 bases from J, the gap between germline ends came to 8 bases. CDR3 sequence: CASSRDRGDTGQLYF. The DNA read from the CDR3 is TGTGCTAGCAGTAGAGACAGGGGAGACACCGGG.

In the case of this clone: Mouse gene names and germline throughout. With the read ending 4 residues before the CDR3 end, the germline J gene is used to fill in that end. The rearrangement links TRBV5 to TRBJ2-5, with 8 bases aligning to TRBD1. Germline-derived CDR1 and CDR2 are LGHNA and YNLKQL (reference sequence). This CDR3 comprises 16 residues. The V segment lost 2 bases and the J segment 0 bases; nucleotides outside the gene matches: 4. The CDR3 DNA, read in part, is TGTGCCAGCAGCCAATTCAGGGGGCTTAACCAAGAC. Its protein is CASSQFRGLNQD. The entire CDR3 is CASSQFRGLNQDTQYF.